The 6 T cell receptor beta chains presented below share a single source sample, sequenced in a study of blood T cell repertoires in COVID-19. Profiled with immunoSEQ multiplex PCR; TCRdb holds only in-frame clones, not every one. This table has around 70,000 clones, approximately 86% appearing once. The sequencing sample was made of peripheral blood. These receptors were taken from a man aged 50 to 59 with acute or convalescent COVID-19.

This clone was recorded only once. This CDR3 reads CAISESEHLANTGELFF. The CDR3 nucleotides are TGTGCCATCAGTGAGTCGGAGCATCTAGCGAACACCGGGGAGCTGTTTTTT. This chain uses TRBV10-3 with TRBJ2-2; D remains unclear. The V gene's germline CDR1 is ENHRY and CDR2 SYGVKD. V was clipped by 0 bases and J by 0 bases, with 11 bases between them. This CDR3 comprises 17 residues.

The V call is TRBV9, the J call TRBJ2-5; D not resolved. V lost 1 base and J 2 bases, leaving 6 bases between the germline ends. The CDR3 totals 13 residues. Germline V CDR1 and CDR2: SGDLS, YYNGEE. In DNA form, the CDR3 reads TGTGCCAGCAGCGTACGTCAGCAAGAGACCCAGTACTTC. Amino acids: CASSVRQQETQYF.

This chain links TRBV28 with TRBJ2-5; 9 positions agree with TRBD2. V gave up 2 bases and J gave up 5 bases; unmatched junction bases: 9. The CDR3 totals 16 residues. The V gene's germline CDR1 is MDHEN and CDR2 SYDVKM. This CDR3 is CASSLISAGGRETQYF. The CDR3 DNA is TGTGCCAGCAGTTTAATTTCGGCGGGAGGGAGGGAGACCCAGTACTTC.

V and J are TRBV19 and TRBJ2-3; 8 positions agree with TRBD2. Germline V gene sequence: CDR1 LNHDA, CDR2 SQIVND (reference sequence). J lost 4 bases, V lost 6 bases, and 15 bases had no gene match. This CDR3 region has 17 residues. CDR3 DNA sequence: TGTGCCAGTAGCCCACTCCCCGGGACTAGTGATTCAGATACGCAGTATTTT. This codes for CASSPLPGTSDSDTQYF.

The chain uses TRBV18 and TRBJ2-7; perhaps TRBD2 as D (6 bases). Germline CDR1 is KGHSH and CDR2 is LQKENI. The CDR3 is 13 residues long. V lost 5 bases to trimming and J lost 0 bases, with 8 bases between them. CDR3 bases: TGTGCCAGCTCATCCGGGAGCTCCTACGAGCAGTACTTC. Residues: CASSSGSSYEQYF. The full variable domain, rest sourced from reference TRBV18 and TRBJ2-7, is NAGVMQNPRHLVRRRGQEARLRCSPMKGHSHVYWYRQLPEEGLKFMVYLQKENIIDESGMPKERFSAEFPKEGPSILRIQQVVRGDSAAYFCASSSGSSYEQYFGPGTRLTVT.

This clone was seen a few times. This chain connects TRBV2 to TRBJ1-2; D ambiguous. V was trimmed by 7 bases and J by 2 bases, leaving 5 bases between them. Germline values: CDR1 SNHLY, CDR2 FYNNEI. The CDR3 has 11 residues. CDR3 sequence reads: CASTRNYGYTF. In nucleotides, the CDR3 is TGTGCCAGCACGAGGAACTATGGCTACACCTTC.